This TCR beta chain stems from a study of cytomegalovirus exposure and HLA in healthy donors. The study ran its PCR with 60 Vbeta and 13 Jbeta primers. Per the study methods: Unique TCR beta chains totaled some 88 million in a later count, with around 12 million of them shared. Sequencing used immunoSEQ multiplex PCR; TCRdb keeps in-frame clones, though not all of them. The V and J calls and clone size were taken over from that table, and D and trimming were inferred from the DNA. The repertoire holds under 55,000 clones, with around 72% as singletons. A word on this clone: What it binds is unknown.

Study-wide results and limits: Available immune exposure information was restricted to CMV serostatus only. An analysis that came later showed most CMV-associated TCR beta chains appearing HLA-restricted. Per a later analysis, HLA-associated TCR beta chains showed more clonal expansion than other, equally common TCR beta chains.

CDR1 MNHNY and CDR2 SVGAGI come from the germline V gene (reference sequence). Losses at the gene ends were 0 bases for V and 3 bases for J; bases not matched to a gene: 8. The CDR3 sequence is 16 residues long. The chain carries TRBV6-6 and TRBJ2-7, with TRBD1 matching 7 bases. This receptor was identified in a man younger than 35 in good health and CMV-seronegative. The sequenced material came from PBMCs. The CDR3 sequence: CASSYSIDRDLYEQYF. The DNA of the CDR3 is TGTGCCAGCAGTTACTCGATCGACAGGGACCTCTACGAGCAGTACTTC.